This T cell receptor beta chain is from a study of graft-versus-host responses after intestinal transplantation (dated by TCRdb to the early 2020s). About the investigation overall: The transplants that recipients got were multivisceral, liver-intestinal, or isolated intestinal. Every recipient was given anti-thymocyte globulin induction, followed by 2 to 4 years of maintenance tacrolimus and steroids. Bulk TCR-beta CDR3 sequencing was used to track graft-versus-host and host-versus-graft alloreactive T cell clones in the graft, circulation and bone marrow after intestinal transplantation. Alloreactive clones were identified by sequencing pre-transplant mixed lymphocyte reaction products and comparing these products with unstimulated pre-transplant donor and recipient T cells. The cohort enrolled 24 intestinal transplant recipients, one of whom was a retransplant, and 3 patients without pretransplant specimens were excluded. Donor T cell macrochimerism was defined as a peak of at least 4% donor T cells among recipient peripheral blood mononuclear cells. Rather than being sequenced by the commercial service, samples from a few later patients were sequenced in-house on an Illumina MiSeq and processed with MiXCR. Summary of the overall study and its limitations: Early after transplant, declines in HvG clones were associated with peak levels of circulating GvH clones. Patients with donor T cell macrochimerism had high GvH to HvG T cell clonal ratios in their allografts. GvH clones were detected in recipient bone marrow, and some of these GvH clones were observed earlier in ileal mucosa or blood, consistent with an intestinal mucosal origin. The conclusions were limited by the relatively low number and heterogeneity of the intestinal transplant patients.

Libraries were prepared through the immunoSEQ multiplex PCR assay. For most patients, genomic DNA was isolated with the Qiagen DNeasy Blood and Tissue Kit and shipped frozen to Adaptive Biotechnologies for TCR sequencing. High-throughput TCR-beta CDR3 sequencing of genomic DNA from most patients was performed by Adaptive Biotechnologies. The study's own analysis went as follows. Adaptive's ImmunoSEQ software supplied the TCR sequencing data for 18 patients, while MiXCR and VDJtools were used to process a few other patients. CD4 versus CD8 sorting errors were corrected by removing sequences found in both subsets at a frequency ratio below 5:1. Because the origin of CDR3 nucleotide sequences shared between donor and recipient could not be assigned, those sequences were removed. To be classed as alloreactive, a clone needed at least 2-fold expansion over unstimulated cells and a minimum CFSE-low frequency of 0.002% (template counts) or 0.001% (read counts). Clones were considered mappable if detected in sequenced pre-transplant spleen, lymph node, or MLR CFSE-low populations of the donor or recipient. Cumulative frequency of alloreactive clones was calculated as a percentage of all sequences weighted by copy number. TCRdb stores this immuneACCESS table with in-frame sequences only. Part of the clones is absent; in the studies checked, under half of the shortfall reflects unresolved V genes, and no reason is known for the rest. V and J calls and clone size are given by that table; D and trimming were obtained from the DNA. This sample holds fewer than 150,000 clones; around 94% were observed only once. Of the sample, over 0.15% falls within the top ten clones.

Sample time point, as interpreted from the label and publication: cells obtained before transplantation from donor or recipient. CD3+CD4+ and CD3+CD8+ populations were FACS-sorted from unstimulated pre-transplant donor and recipient cells taken from spleen or lymph nodes. The CDR1 and CDR2 encoded by the germline V gene are SGHNT and YENEEA. The CDR3 holds 14 amino acids from the cysteine to the phenylalanine. Just CDR3 DNA is preserved here, 42 bases in frame from base 1. The junction carries 10 bases between V and J, which are trimmed by 5 bases and 3 bases respectively. As to this clone: Its antigen is currently not known. No base quality values were provided; no much bigger clone lies one nucleotide off.

Sequencing used unstimulated CD4+ T cells sorted from spleen or lymph node cells, obtained before intestinal transplant. The sequence derives from a human donor who received an intestinal transplant. The chain was built from TRBV11-3 and TRBJ2-2; the D gene cannot be named for sure. In nucleotide form, the sequence is TGTGCCAGCAGCATGGAGCAGTACACCGGGGAGCTGTTTTTT. Translated, this is CASSMEQYTGELFF.